Listed below are T cell receptor beta chains from one sample, sequenced in a study of blood T cell repertoires in COVID-19. Clones were sequenced by immunoSEQ multiplex PCR, and TCRdb holds only the in-frame ones, with some missing. The data hold over 150,000 clones, with approximately 84% observed a single time. The sequencing sample was made of peripheral blood. Receptors were obtained from a young man with active or convalescent COVID-19. CDR3s leave out the opening cysteine and the closing phenylalanine or tryptophan. Fields, in order: clone size, V gene, J gene, CDR3 protein. Not all rows give a size; the values are once, few, many and, for expanded clones, a class.

abundance: once; v_gene: TRBV2; j_gene: TRBJ2-5; CDR3aa: ASSEGLAETQY
abundance: few; v_gene: TRBV19; j_gene: TRBJ2-4; CDR3aa: ASTEQGRGKNIQY
abundance: few; v_gene: TRBV2; j_gene: TRBJ2-1; CDR3aa: ASSWTSGSSEQF
abundance: .; v_gene: TRBV3-1/TRBV3-2; j_gene: TRBJ1-4; CDR3aa: ASSQGTGNEKLF
abundance: .; v_gene: TRBV6-6; j_gene: TRBJ2-7; CDR3aa: ASSYEQHYEQY
abundance: .; v_gene: TRBV10-3; j_gene: TRBJ2-1; CDR3aa: AISTHGDEQF
abundance: once; v_gene: TRBV18; j_gene: TRBJ1-3; CDR3aa: ASSPVGPTSGNTIY
abundance: many; v_gene: TRBV28; j_gene: TRBJ2-7; CDR3aa: ASGGLSYEQY
abundance: once; v_gene: TRBV19; j_gene: TRBJ2-1; CDR3aa: ASSILGLRSVDEQF
abundance: .; v_gene: TRBV7-8; j_gene: TRBJ1-2; CDR3aa: ASSLDRINYGYT
abundance: .; v_gene: TRBV28; j_gene: TRBJ1-1; CDR3aa: ASSFDSYTEAF
abundance: .; v_gene: TRBV5-6; j_gene: TRBJ1-2; CDR3aa: ASSPSRDRGLWRGYGYT
abundance: .; v_gene: TRBV6-5; j_gene: TRBJ1-1; CDR3aa: ASSLTPNTEAF
abundance: .; v_gene: TRBV7-9; j_gene: TRBJ1-1; CDR3aa: ASNSGGEAF
abundance: .; v_gene: TRBV6-5; j_gene: TRBJ2-7; CDR3aa: ASRESSYEQY
abundance: .; v_gene: TRBV28; j_gene: TRBJ1-2; CDR3aa: STRTGANYGYT
abundance: .; v_gene: TRBV2; j_gene: TRBJ1-3; CDR3aa: ASSRGRGSELSSSGNTIY
abundance: .; v_gene: TRBV6-5; j_gene: TRBJ2-2; CDR3aa: ASSYSETGHGELF
abundance: .; v_gene: TRBV5-5; j_gene: TRBJ2-3; CDR3aa: ASSGPYRERGTDTQY
abundance: .; v_gene: TRBV6-5; j_gene: TRBJ1-5; CDR3aa: ASRGTGVSNQPQH
abundance: few; v_gene: TRBV19; j_gene: TRBJ1-1; CDR3aa: ASSPARPGGYTEAF
abundance: once; v_gene: TRBV27; j_gene: TRBJ1-2; CDR3aa: ASSSSGVGYT
abundance: .; v_gene: TRBV5-1; j_gene: TRBJ1-3; CDR3aa: ASSLEGQLASGNTIY
abundance: .; v_gene: TRBV28; j_gene: TRBJ1-3; CDR3aa: ASSSRNTIY